The rows below give T cell receptor beta chains drawn from one sample of a study of T cells in Graves' hyperthyroidism and ophthalmopathy. TCRdb reanalysed the multiplex PCR reads using MiXCR and keeps one entry per CDR3 protein. The sample lists about 500,000 distinct CDR3 sequences, 15% to 20% seen once, with 25% to 30% in the top ten. Material: blood. The origin of the receptors is a woman aged 25 to 45 with Graves' ophthalmopathy. Each CDR3 is given with its conserved first and last residue. The order of the fields is V gene, CDR3 length, clone size, J gene, D gene, CDR3 protein, CDR3 DNA. The D gene is left open where the match is weak. Not every row has a clone size; where given, it reads once, few, many or a size class.

TRBV7-6	15	few	TRBJ2-2	-	CASCSSVTNTGELFF	TGTGCCAGCTGTTCTAGCGTGACGAACACCGGGGAGCTGTTTTTT
TRBV6-1	13	many	TRBJ2-7	-	CASYAGSLIEQYF	TGTGCCAGCTATGCAGGGTCCTTGATAGAGCAGTACTTC
TRBV5-1	15	-	TRBJ2-5	-	CASSLGTILQETQYF	TGCGCCAGCAGCTTGGGGACTATCCTCCAAGAGACCCAGTACTTC
TRBV29-1	13	few	TRBJ1-5	TRBD1	CSVGGQGNQPQHF	TGCAGCGTTGGGGGACAGGGCAATCAGCCCCAGCATTTT
TRBV6-1	19	few	TRBJ2-6	TRBD2	CASSASRLASISGANVLTF	TGTGCCAGCAGTGCCTCCCGACTAGCAAGTATCTCTGGGGCCAACGTCCTGACTTTC
TRBV6-1	17	-	TRBJ2-3	-	CASRDGKRILYTDTQYF	TGTGCCAGCAGGGACGGGAAGAGGATATTGTACACAGATACGCAGTATTTT
TRBV12-3/TRBV12-4	15	many	TRBJ1-6	TRBD1	CASSLAGQGNSPLHF	TGTGCCAGCAGTTTAGCTGGACAGGGCAACTCACCCCTCCACTTT
TRBV2	16	many	TRBJ2-2	TRBD1	CASRLQGTGLTGELFF	TGTGCCAGCAGACTCCAGGGGACAGGCCTCACCGGGGAGCTGTTTTTT
TRBV28	14	-	TRBJ1-1	-	CASSLSVQGTGAFF	TGCGCCAGCAGTTTATCGGTACAGGGAACTGGAGCTTTCTTT
TRBV6-1	15	-	TRBJ2-7	-	CASTNTQTVTYEQYF	TGTGCCAGCACCAACACCCAGACAGTTACCTACGAGCAGTACTTC
TRBV28	16	many	TRBJ2-7	TRBD2	CASKRGSGSFTYEQYF	TGTGCCAGCAAGCGGGGTAGCGGGAGCTTCACCTACGAGCAGTACTTC
TRBV7-3	14	many	TRBJ1-2	TRBD1	CASSLTGTGDGYTF	TGTGCCAGCAGCTTAACCGGGACAGGGGACGGCTACACCTTC
TRBV24-1	16	few	TRBJ2-5	TRBD1	CATSDFRDRGRETQYF	TGTGCCACCAGTGATTTCCGGGACAGGGGGCGGGAGACCCAGTACTTC
TRBV2	15	few	TRBJ2-1	TRBD1	CASSEGTGTYNEQFF	TGTGCCAGCAGTGAGGGGACAGGGACTTACAATGAGCAGTTCTTC
TRBV5-8	15	-	TRBJ1-4	-	CASSFVGTQDEKLFF	TGTGCCAGCAGCTTTGTCGGGACGCAGGATGAAAAACTGTTTTTT
TRBV7-9	13	-	TRBJ1-3	-	CASSLDLLRFMYF	TGTGCCAGCAGCTTAGACCTGCTCCGCTTTATGTATTTT
TRBV7-2	14	many	TRBJ1-1	-	CASSRDHLITEAFF	TGTGCCAGCAGCCGGGACCACCTGATAACGGAAGCTTTCTTT
TRBV9	13	-	TRBJ2-7	-	CASSVALWSEQYF	TGTGCCAGCAGCGTAGCTCTTTGGAGTGAGCAGTACTTC
TRBV20-1	15	many	TRBJ2-7	-	CSAFSVTNQFYEQYF	TGCAGTGCTTTCTCTGTGACAAACCAGTTCTACGAGCAGTACTTC
TRBV20-1	12	-	TRBJ2-1	-	CSAIAQYNEQFF	TGCAGTGCTATCGCACAGTACAATGAGCAGTTCTTC
TRBV7-2	19	-	TRBJ2-2	TRBD2	CASSLGGGLAGGPSGELFF	TGTGCCAGCAGCTTAGGTGGGGGCCTAGCGGGAGGGCCCTCCGGGGAGCTGTTTTTT
TRBV20-1	13	many	TRBJ2-1	TRBD2	CSARDGTSNEQFF	TGCAGTGCTAGAGATGGGACTAGCAATGAGCAGTTCTTC
TRBV28	11	many	TRBJ2-7	-	CASSKAYEQYF	TGTGCCAGCAGCAAAGCATACGAGCAGTACTTC
TRBV20-1	13	-	TRBJ2-1	TRBD2	CSEKGLAGAEQFF	TGCAGTGAAAAGGGACTAGCGGGAGCTGAGCAGTTCTTC
TRBV28	11	many	TRBJ1-1	-	CASSPVGEAFF	TGTGCCAGCAGCCCGGTGGGTGAAGCTTTCTTT
TRBV20-1	17	many	TRBJ2-1	TRBD2	CSARDPGTSGSLDEQFF	TGCAGTGCTAGAGACCCCGGGACTAGCGGGAGTTTGGATGAGCAGTTCTTC
TRBV4-1	17	-	TRBJ2-7	TRBD2	CASSHPGLADSSYEQYF	TGCGCCAGCAGCCACCCAGGACTAGCTGACAGCTCCTACGAGCAGTACTTC
TRBV27	11	-	TRBJ2-1	-	CAGSRAGEQFF	TGTGCCGGCAGCCGAGCGGGTGAGCAGTTCTTC
TRBV18	14	many	TRBJ1-1	TRBD1	CASSRQGGNTEAFF	TGTGCCAGCTCAAGACAGGGGGGGAACACTGAAGCTTTCTTT
TRBV7-3	14	many	TRBJ2-5	-	CASSNGGGTETQYF	TGTGCCAGCAGTAACGGGGGCGGGACGGAGACCCAGTACTTC
TRBV25-1	16	-	TRBJ2-2	-	CASSEYKGINTGELFF	TGTGCCAGCAGTGAATATAAGGGTATAAACACCGGGGAGCTGTTTTTT
TRBV5-5	14	-	TRBJ1-1	-	CASSFEPEYTEAFF	TGTGCCAGCAGCTTCGAACCTGAGTACACTGAAGCTTTCTTT
TRBV28	14	many	TRBJ2-7	-	CASSLGGRDYEQYF	TGTGCCAGCAGCTTGGGGGGTAGGGACTACGAGCAGTACTTC
TRBV5-1	15	many	TRBJ2-7	TRBD1	CASSLTRTGLYEQYF	TGCGCCAGCAGCCTTACTAGGACAGGGCTATACGAGCAGTACTTC
TRBV5-5	16	many	TRBJ2-1	-	CASSLDVGSSYNEQFF	TGTGCCAGCAGCTTGGATGTAGGGAGCTCCTACAATGAGCAGTTCTTC
TRBV10-3	13	few	TRBJ1-2	-	CAISEPGVHGYTF	TGTGCCATCAGTGAGCCAGGGGTCCATGGCTACACCTTC
TRBV20-1	12	many	TRBJ2-7	-	CSARQVQGEQYF	TGCAGTGCTCGACAGGTCCAGGGCGAGCAGTACTTC
TRBV27	14	many	TRBJ1-5	-	CASSPGTRNQPQHF	TGTGCCAGCAGCCCCGGGACAAGAAATCAGCCCCAGCATTTT
TRBV28	17	few	TRBJ2-4	TRBD1	CASSQGLSGTGKNIQYF	TGTGCCAGCAGCCAAGGTCTCTCCGGGACAGGGAAAAACATTCAGTACTTC
TRBV2	14	-	TRBJ2-5	-	CASRRDLYQETQYF	TGTGCCAGCAGGAGGGACCTGTACCAAGAGACCCAGTACTTC
TRBV6-1	14	-	TRBJ2-3	TRBD1	CASSIKTGVDTQYF	TGTGCCAGCAGCATAAAAACAGGGGTAGATACGCAGTATTTT
TRBV18	13	few	TRBJ2-1	-	CASKTGNYNEQFF	TGTGCCAGTAAAACAGGAAATTACAATGAGCAGTTCTTC
TRBV29-1	13	-	TRBJ2-7	-	CSVEGVSNYEQYF	TGCAGCGTTGAGGGCGTCAGTAATTACGAGCAGTACTTC
TRBV2	10	many	TRBJ1-4	-	CASRVEKLFF	TGTGCCAGCAGGGTGGAAAAACTGTTTTTT
TRBV7-9	15	-	TRBJ2-7	TRBD1	CASSHFRDRNYEQYF	TGTGCCAGCAGTCATTTCCGGGACAGGAACTACGAGCAGTACTTC
TRBV11-3	17	few	TRBJ2-2	-	CASSSSGSGHMSGELFF	TGTGCCAGCAGCTCCTCGGGAAGCGGGCACATGTCCGGGGAGCTGTTTTTT
TRBV7-7	19	once	TRBJ2-6	TRBD1	CASSLEVGQGATGANVLTF	TGTGCTAGCAGCTTAGAAGTCGGACAGGGGGCCACTGGGGCCAACGTCCTGACTTTC
TRBV19	16	-	TRBJ2-1	TRBD2	CASKGRGTRGSNEQFF	TGTGCCAGTAAGGGGAGGGGGACTAGGGGGTCCAATGAGCAGTTCTTC